A single sample is the source of the 10 T cell receptor beta chains below, sequenced in a study of immune evolution from preneoplasia to lung adenocarcinoma. The method was immunoSEQ multiplex PCR; TCRdb's version includes in-frame clones alone and lacks a portion of them. The sample has about 3,400 clones, about 80% seen once. The specimen sequenced was FFPE minimally invasive lung adenocarcinoma tissue. The receptor source for this set is a person aged 55 to 79 with lung adenocarcinoma.

The genes are TRBV28 and TRBJ2-7; 7 bases line up with TRBD1. Germline lookup yields CDR1 MDHEN and CDR2 SYDVKM. The CDR3 is 13 residues long. Trimming took 6 bases from V and 2 from J; bases not matched to a gene: 4. DNA for the CDR3: TGTGCCAGCAGCGACAGGGACCCCTACGAGCAGTACTTC. It specifies CASSDRDPYEQYF.

The rearrangement uses TRBV5-5 and TRBJ2-3; no reliable D call. Trimming shortened V by 2 bases and J by 3 bases, and 16 bases separated the two germline ends. Germline V gene sequence: CDR1 SGHKS, CDR2 YYEKEE (reference sequence). The length of the CDR3 is 16 residues. The CDR3 sequence: CASSFQTAEPTDTQYF. In DNA, the CDR3 is TGTGCCAGCAGCTTCCAGACGGCAGAACCGACAGATACGCAGTATTTT.

The J gene is TRBJ2-3, the V gene TRBV15; possible D gene TRBD1, 6 bases. Trimming removed 0 bases at V and 14 bases at J, with 18 bases between. The CDR3 extends over 14 amino acids. Germline CDR1 reads LNHNV; CDR2 reads YYDKDF (reference sequence). The CDR3 DNA reads TGTGCCACCAGCAGAGACATGGTGGGGGACATCGCGTATTTT. This encodes CATSRDMVGDIAYF.

This chain links TRBV7-6 with TRBJ2-5; D uncertain. The length of the CDR3 is 14 residues. Trimming removed 3 bases from V and 5 bases from J, with 13 bases in between. Germline CDR1 is SGHVS and CDR2 is FNYEAQ. DNA for the CDR3: TGTGCCAGCAGCTTGAGCGCGAGTCTGGAGACCCAGTACTTC. Protein product: CASSLSASLETQYF.

The gene calls are TRBV5-1 and TRBJ2-5; D unresolved. This CDR3 spans 16 amino acids. V gave up 5 bases and J gave up 5 bases, with 22 bases separating them. CDR1 and CDR2 (germline): SGHRS, YFSETQ. The CDR3 nucleotides are TGCGCCAGCAGTTTTGGTCATCTGAACCCGGGCGAGACCCAGTACTTC. Protein sequence: CASSFGHLNPGETQYF.

The chain carries TRBV19 and TRBJ1-4, with TRBD1 identical over 10 bases. Germline V CDR1 and CDR2: LNHDA, SQIVND (reference sequence). The junction had 3 bases not matched to a gene; V was cut back by 7 bases and J by 1 base. The CDR3 sequence is 15 residues long. CDR3 sequence reads: CASNDRGQTNEKLFF. The CDR3, as DNA: TGTGCCAGTAACGACAGGGGGCAAACTAATGAAAAACTGTTTTTT.

Relative to its sample, this clone is large. The chain has TRBV29-1 and TRBJ2-3; 7 nucleotides align to TRBD2. The V gene's germline CDR1 is SQVTM and CDR2 ANQGSEA. The CDR3 has 13 amino acids. V lost 1 base and J lost 4; bases outside the gene matches: 2. The CDR3 loop reads CSVEGGSADTQYF. CDR3 DNA: TGCAGCGTTGAAGGCGGGAGCGCAGATACGCAGTATTTT.

The V call is TRBV5-1, the J call TRBJ2-3, with D unresolved. The CDR3 is 14 amino acids. Germline CDR1 is SGHRS and CDR2 is YFSETQ. Trimming removed 4 bases from V and 2 bases from J, with 11 bases in between. CDR3 sequence: CASSTADFTDTQYF. The CDR3 coding sequence is TGCGCCAGCAGCACGGCCGACTTCACAGATACGCAGTATTTT.

This chain uses TRBV9 with TRBJ2-1, with 10 bases aligning to TRBD2. J was trimmed by 9 bases and V by 0 bases; bases with no gene match: 15. This CDR3 contains 18 residues. CDR1 is SGDLS and CDR2 is YYNGEE in the germline V gene. The CDR3 here is CASSVALASGGTGGEQFF. The CDR3 DNA follows: TGTGCCAGCAGCGTAGCCCTGGCTAGCGGGGGCACAGGGGGTGAGCAGTTCTTC.

CDR3 sequence reads: CAISELGQGYNEQYF. In DNA form, the CDR3 reads TGTGCCATCAGTGAGTTGGGACAGGGTTACAACGAGCAGTACTTC. The chain joins TRBV10-3 to TRBJ2-7; TRBD1 matches 9 bases. The CDR3 totals 15 residues. CDR1 is ENHRY and CDR2 is SYGVKD in the germline V gene. The V gene end was trimmed by 1 base and the J gene end by 5 bases; junction bases not matched to a gene: 6.